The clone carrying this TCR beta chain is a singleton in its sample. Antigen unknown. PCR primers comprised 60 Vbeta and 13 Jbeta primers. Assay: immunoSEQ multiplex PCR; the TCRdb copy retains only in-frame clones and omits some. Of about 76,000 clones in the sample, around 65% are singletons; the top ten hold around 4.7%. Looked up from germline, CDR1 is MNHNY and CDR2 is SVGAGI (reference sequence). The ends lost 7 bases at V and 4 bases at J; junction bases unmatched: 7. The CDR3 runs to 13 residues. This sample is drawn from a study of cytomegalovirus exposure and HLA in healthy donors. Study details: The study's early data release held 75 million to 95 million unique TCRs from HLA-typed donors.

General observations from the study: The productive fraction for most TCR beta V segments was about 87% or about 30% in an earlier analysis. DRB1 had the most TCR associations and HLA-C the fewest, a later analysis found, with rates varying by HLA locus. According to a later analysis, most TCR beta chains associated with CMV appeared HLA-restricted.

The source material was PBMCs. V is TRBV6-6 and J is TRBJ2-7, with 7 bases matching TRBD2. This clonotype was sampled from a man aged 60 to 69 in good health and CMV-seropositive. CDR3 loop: CASIGLEFYEQYF. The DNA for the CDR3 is TGTGCCAGCATCGGACTAGAGTTTTACGAGCAGTACTTC.